This T cell receptor (beta chain) was sequenced during a study of cytomegalovirus exposure and HLA in healthy donors. PCR was performed using 60 Vbeta and 13 Jbeta primers. Profiling relied on immunoSEQ multiplex PCR, and the TCRdb table lists in-frame clones only, not all of them. The sample records some 110,000 clones, about 81% being singletons. The source is a woman in her twenties or thirties in good health and CMV-seronegative. The sequencing input was PBMCs.

The CDR3 bases are TGTGCCAGCAGCTCCGGACAGGGGACGAGGTATGGCTACACCTTC. Its protein product is CASSSGQGTRYGYTF. The chain employs TRBV7-2 and TRBJ1-2; 9 bases agree with TRBD1. The germline CDR1 and CDR2 sequences are SGHTA and FQGNSA. This CDR3 is built from 15 residues. Trimming at V came to 4 bases and at J to 5 bases, leaving 8 bases not matched to a gene.